The clone carrying this TCR beta chain is a singleton in its sample. These data are taken from a study of blood T cell repertoires in COVID-19. Overall study context: There were acute and convalescent COVID-19 samples, and they came from the United States, Italy and Spain. The analysed material was cDNA or gDNA that came from T cells, B-cell-depleted T cells, or PBMCs.

Authors' analysis steps: Amplification of reference gene primers provided the estimated nucleated cell counts. TCRdb's copy holds only in-frame clones and misses some; the assay was immunoSEQ multiplex PCR. V, J and clone size are taken as reported in that table, and D and trimming were inferred from the DNA itself. The data contain some 150,000 clones, 91% of them singletons. CDR1 is SGHRS, CDR2 YFSETQ, per germline. V was pared by 0 bases and J by 3 bases, with 7 bases between. CDR3 size: 14 residues. The sequencing input was peripheral blood. The clonotype was recovered from a man aged 45 to 65 with acute or convalescent COVID-19. The genes are TRBV5-1 and TRBJ1-3; TRBD1 might be the D (5 bases). The CDR3 loop reads CASSLAGYGNTIYF. CDR3 sequence (DNA): TGCGCCAGCAGCTTGGCAGGGTATGGAAACACCATATATTTT. The full variable domain, its missing parts supplied by reference TRBV5-1 and TRBJ1-3, is KAGVTQTPRYLIKTRGQQVTLSCSPISGHRSVSWYQQTPGQGLQFLFEYFSETQRNKGNFPGRFSGRQFSNSRSEMNVSTLELGDSALYLCASSLAGYGNTIYFGEGSWLTVV.